This T cell receptor beta chain came from a study of blood T cell repertoires in COVID-19 (dated by TCRdb to about 2020). Context from the whole study: Samples from collaborators originated in the United States, Italy and Spain and spanned both the acute and convalescent phases of COVID-19. The repertoires were made available in a free public database intended to serve as a resource for research on the immune response to SARS-CoV-2. The sample metadata nearly always contained a de-identified subject ID, COVID-19 status, age in years and sex. Samples were obtained from the ongoing ImmuneRACE study (first 160 participants) and from about 1,300 subjects provided by 6 global collaborators. The material from the prospective study consisted of cDNA or gDNA derived from T cells, B-cell-depleted T cells, or PBMCs. Subjects who had been exposed to COVID-19, were actively infected with it, or had recovered from it provided the deeply sampled blood TCRbeta repertoires that made up the dataset. Where HLA class I and class II types were available, the types were taken from metadata supplied by the sample provider, not from assay-based typing.

Notes on this clone: Its antigen is not yet known. No base qualities exist here, and no much larger clone lies one base off it.

TCRbeta CDR3 regions were amplified from genomic DNA by means of the immunoSEQ Assay, a bias-controlled multiplex PCR. As for how the authors treated the data: The number of nucleated cells in each sample was estimated from the amplification of reference gene primers within the assay. Sequence reads were collapsed and filtered to measure the absolute abundance of every unique TCRbeta CDR3 rearrangement. For each sample, productive Simpson clonality was calculated by taking the square root of Simpson's diversity index across productive rearrangements. TCRdb's version of the immuneACCESS table is confined to in-frame rearrangements and falls short of the full clone set. An unresolved V gene accounts for under half of the shortfall where checked; the remainder is of unknown origin. V and J calls plus clone size are reproduced from that table; the DNA served to infer D and trimming. The sample table records around 400,000 clones; around four fifths of these occur just once. The ten top clones hold approximately 5.4% of the sample.

Enrolling through a virtual design, the prospective study's participants ranged in age from about 18 to 100 years and lived across roughly 23 United States geographic areas. In the prospective study, participants were assigned to cohorts based on the clinical history participants reported in a screening survey and a study questionnaire. Recovered participants in ImmuneRACE Cohort 3 were defined as having two consecutive negative NP/OP PCR tests, clearance from a healthcare professional, or resolution of symptoms. Each participant in the prospective study had whole blood, serum and a nasopharyngeal or oropharyngeal swab collected by mobile phlebotomists. Prospective study participants could optionally give additional blood draws and questionnaires over an approximately 2-month period. Prospective study blood samples were shipped either frozen or at room temperature before DNA extraction. General findings and caveats noted by the study authors: The quantity of clinical and demographic metadata differed by source and by participant and was supplied without curation.

Input material: PBMCs or T cells enriched from blood (not recorded which). This clonotype originated in a woman in her forties or fifties who had recovered from COVID-19.

The CDR3 region reads CASSPQQLQDQPQHF. The DNA sequence reads TGTGCCAGCTCACCACAACAACTTCAGGATCAGCCCCAGCATTTT. The chain uses TRBV18 and TRBJ1-5; the D gene is not confidently resolved. Inclusive of the bounding cysteine and phenylalanine, the CDR3 is 15 residues long. The sequence is cut down to CDR3 DNA, 45 bases in frame from base 1. V loses 1 base, J loses 5 bases, and the germline ends lie 12 bases apart. Based on the germline V gene, the CDR1 and CDR2 sequences are KGHSH and LQKENI.